This T cell receptor beta chain was obtained from a study of CD8 T cells in ankylosing spondylitis. Study-level points and caveats: Several of the motif variants were reported before in synovial fluid and blood from reactive arthritis.

This clonotype has just a few counts. The antigen remains undetermined. TCRdb fed the 5' RACE reads into MiXCR, producing one record per CDR3 protein. The sample lists hundreds of thousands of distinct CDR3 sequences; around 20% were seen once. Trimming removed 0 bases from V and 2 bases from J; junction bases left unmatched: 9. The CDR3 totals 16 residues. Germline V gene data show CDR1 as DFQATT and CDR2 as SNEGSKA (reference sequence). The receptor comes from a female donor with ankylosing spondylitis or in good health (not recorded which). Sequenced material: blood, either unsorted or a sorted T cell fraction (not recorded which). The rearrangement joins TRBV20-1 to TRBJ2-7, with 8 nucleotides matching TRBD1. The CDR3 DNA reads TGCAGTGCTAGAGATAGGGCCAGGGGGCGACCCTACGAGCAGTACTTC. As protein: CSARDRARGRPYEQYF.